This T cell receptor beta chain was profiled in a study of T cell repertoires in cytomegalovirus infection. Using its own MiXCR run on the reads, TCRdb lists one record per CDR3 protein. The repertoire consists of more than 400,000 distinct CDR3 sequences, with 26% occurring once and the leading ten covering less than 15%. The CDR3 runs 11 residues. In germline, CDR1 is SGHVS, CDR2 FQNEAQ. The rearrangement joins TRBV7-8 to TRBJ2-5; D is unclear. The source is a human donor in good health (CMV status not recorded). Some clones in this sample may be carry-over from other donors' samples. Source material: PBMCs. In DNA form, the CDR3 reads TGTTGTACAGCCAGTCAAGAGACCCAGTACTTC. Translation gives CCTASQETQYF.